This passage covers 2 T cell receptor beta chains from one sample sequenced in a study of cytomegalovirus exposure and HLA in healthy donors. Amplification used 60 Vbeta primers and 13 Jbeta primers. Assay used: immunoSEQ multiplex PCR; TCRdb lists only in-frame clones, some missing. The sample comprises 150,000 to 180,000 clones, roughly three quarters of which are singletons, and approximately 7.7% rests with the top ten. The sequencing input was PBMCs. All receptors come from a man aged 25 to 40 in good health and CMV-seropositive.

The chain carries TRBV10-3 and TRBJ2-5; 9 bases are shared with TRBD1. The J call is uncertain, as TRBJ2-7 better fits the DNA end. The CDR3 contains 12 residues. The germline V gene encodes CDR1 ENHRY and CDR2 SYGVKD. CDR3 DNA sequence: TGTGCTACCGCGGGACAGGGCAACGAGCAGTACTTC. It codes for CATAGQGNEQYF.

The J gene is TRBJ2-7, the V gene TRBV30, with D possibly being TRBD2 (5 bases). Trimming removed 5 bases at V and 9 bases at J, with 11 bases between. This CDR3 region has 10 residues. Germline CDR1 reads GTSNPN; CDR2 reads SVGIG (reference sequence). CDR3 loop: CAWGSGGQYF. CDR3 bases: TGTGCCTGGGGCAGCGGTGGGCAGTACTTC.